This TCR beta chain is drawn from a study of blood T cell repertoires in COVID-19. Study summary: Material from acute and convalescent COVID-19 was sourced from the United States, Italy and Spain.

Per the original methods: Estimated nucleated cell counts came from reference gene primer amplification. Assay used: immunoSEQ multiplex PCR; TCRdb lists only in-frame clones, some missing. The V and J calls and the clone size are those of that table, but D and trimming were determined from the DNA. The table records about 170,000 clones, around 83% of them present only once. Trimming removed 0 bases from V and 3 bases from J; junction bases left unmatched: 10. The length of the CDR3 is 17 residues. Germline values: CDR1 GTSNPN, CDR2 SVGIG (reference sequence). This clone was picked up one time. The sample taken for sequencing was peripheral blood. This rearrangement joins TRBV30 to TRBJ2-1, with 8 bases identical to TRBD1. This TCR derives from a woman in her seventies who had recovered from COVID-19. The CDR3 is CAWSVGRWTGNYNEQFF. CDR3 nucleotide sequence: TGTGCCTGGAGTGTAGGGAGGTGGACAGGGAACTACAATGAGCAGTTCTTC.